This paragraph covers one T cell receptor beta chain sequence. One base away lies a much larger clone, so this may be a sequencing read error. These data belong to a study of T cells in Graves' hyperthyroidism and ophthalmopathy. Germline V CDR1 and CDR2: MNHEY, SVGEGT. The CDR3 consists of 13 residues. What was amplified from RNA transcripts were TCR beta CDR3 regions. HTBI primers drove first-round RT-PCR of the TCR CDR3. TCRdb redid the calling of the multiplex PCR reads with MiXCR, one entry per CDR3 protein. This sample has fewer than 450,000 distinct CDR3 sequences, with around a sixth found just once.

V is TRBV6-2 or TRBV6-3 and J is TRBJ1-1; D is perhaps TRBD1 (6 bases). This clonotype was sampled from a man in his late teens or twenties with Graves' ophthalmopathy. Input material: blood. As DNA, the CDR3 is TGTGCCAGCAGGGTTGCGGGGGACACTGGAGCTTTCTTT. Its translation: CASRVAGDTGAFF.